This TCR beta chain was identified during a study of response to subunit inactivated influenza vaccine. Regarding the study as a whole: New T cells are recruited in small numbers by each seasonal influenza vaccination, according to the authors' suggestion.

TCRdb called the RT-PCR reads again in MiXCR, with one record for every CDR3 protein. This sample has 800,000 or so distinct CDR3 sequences, with 21% found just once. Of note for this clonotype: The target antigen is unknown.

The CDR3 has 19 amino acids. Germline assignment: CDR1 SGHDN and CDR2 FVKESK. The V and J ends lost 1 base and 0 bases respectively, with 16 bases between them. The gene calls are TRBV14 and TRBJ2-6, with TRBD1 as a possible D gene (5 bases). The sequence was collected from a man in his fifties or sixties who received an inactivated influenza vaccine. The sequencing used PBMCs from blood, collected approximately 5 days after vaccination. The CDR3 reads CASSQGWKGLSSGANVLTF. The DNA for the CDR3 is TGTGCCAGCAGCCAAGGGTGGAAGGGGCTAAGCTCTGGGGCCAACGTCCTGACTTTC.